This T cell receptor (beta chain) was identified during a study of T-cell memory formation after mild COVID-19. Study as a whole: TCR clusters were mostly confined to one donor each. General study points: Certain responding clones were present in pre-infection memory, suggesting participation of cross-reactive memory. There was a balanced CD4/CD8 profile in clones contracting day 15 to 85, and later expanders leaned CD4+.

A 5'RACE reaction primed in the constant segment made cDNA libraries of TCR alpha and TCR beta, and these carried sample barcodes and UMIs. TCRdb analysed the 5' RACE reads with MiXCR anew, one entry per CDR3 protein. This sample has about 500,000 distinct CDR3 sequences, with over 20% found just once. CDR1 and CDR2 (germline): SEHNR, FQNEAQ (reference sequence). The V and J ends lost 2 bases and 8 bases respectively, with 4 bases between them. The CDR3 contains 11 residues. This clonotype was seen ten or more times. Its specificity is unknown. Sequences were obtained from PBMCs or a T cell subset sorted from them (not recorded which). This clonotype was obtained from an adult woman who had mild COVID-19 (a few samples of this study predate the infection). Cell type and time point are not known. This rearrangement joins TRBV7-9 to TRBJ2-1, with D uncertain. The CDR3 here is CASSLKDEQFF. CDR3 DNA: TGTGCCAGCAGCTTAAAGGATGAGCAGTTCTTC.